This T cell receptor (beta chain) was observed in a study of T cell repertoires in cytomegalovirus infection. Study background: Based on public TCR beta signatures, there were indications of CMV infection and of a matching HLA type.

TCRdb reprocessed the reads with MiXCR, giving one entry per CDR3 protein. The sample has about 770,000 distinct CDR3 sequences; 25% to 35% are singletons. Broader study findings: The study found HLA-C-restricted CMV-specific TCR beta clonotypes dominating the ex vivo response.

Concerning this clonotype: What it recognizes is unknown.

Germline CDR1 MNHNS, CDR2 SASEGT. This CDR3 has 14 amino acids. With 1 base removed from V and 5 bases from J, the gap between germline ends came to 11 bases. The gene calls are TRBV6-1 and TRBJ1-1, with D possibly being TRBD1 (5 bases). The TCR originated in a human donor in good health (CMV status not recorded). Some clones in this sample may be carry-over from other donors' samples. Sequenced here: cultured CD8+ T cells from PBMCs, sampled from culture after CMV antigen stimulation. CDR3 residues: CASSEEGLWTEAFF. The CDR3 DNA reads TGTGCCAGCAGTGAAGAGGGGCTATGGACTGAAGCTTTCTTT.